This T cell receptor (beta chain) stems from a study of blood T cell repertoires in COVID-19. At the level of the study: Researchers got acute and convalescent COVID-19 samples from the United States, Italy and Spain. The analysed material was cDNA or gDNA that came from T cells, B-cell-depleted T cells, or PBMCs.

Generated by immunoSEQ multiplex PCR, the TCRdb table keeps only in-frame clones and is missing some. The sample lists around 160,000 clones, more than 75% occurring once. V lost 5 bases and J lost 11, with 16 bases in between. Germline V lookup: CDR1 GTSNPN, CDR2 SVGIG (reference sequence). This CDR3 is built from 13 residues. The TCR originated in a man aged 18 to 30 with acute or convalescent COVID-19. Sequenced input: peripheral blood. The gene calls are TRBV30 and TRBJ1-6; D perhaps matches TRBD1 (6 bases). CDR3 DNA sequence: TGTGCCTGGGCTTTGACAGGAGGAGCACCCCTCCACTTT. It is translated as CAWALTGGAPLHF.